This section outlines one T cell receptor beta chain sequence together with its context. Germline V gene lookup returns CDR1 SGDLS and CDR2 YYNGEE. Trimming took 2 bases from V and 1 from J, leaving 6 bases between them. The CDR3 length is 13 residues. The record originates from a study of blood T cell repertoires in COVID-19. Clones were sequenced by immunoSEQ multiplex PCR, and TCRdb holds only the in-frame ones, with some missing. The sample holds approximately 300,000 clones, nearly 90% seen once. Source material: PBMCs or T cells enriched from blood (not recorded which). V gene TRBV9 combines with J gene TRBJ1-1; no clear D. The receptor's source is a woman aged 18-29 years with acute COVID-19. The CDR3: CASSVSPNTEAFF. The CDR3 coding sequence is TGTGCCAGCAGCGTTAGCCCGAACACTGAAGCTTTCTTT.